The 14 T cell receptor beta chains below all came from one sample that was sequenced in a study of T cells after yellow fever vaccination. TCRdb processed the 5' RACE reads anew with MiXCR; each CDR3 protein has one entry. This table holds 120,000 or so distinct CDR3 sequences, about 8.2% found once. The sequencing used CD8+ T cells sorted from PBMCs, collected on the day of the yellow fever booster vaccination. The receptors were gathered from a man aged 18 to 29 who received the YFV17D yellow fever vaccine.

The gene calls are TRBV12-3 or TRBV12-4 and TRBJ2-7, with D perhaps matching TRBD1 or TRBD2 (5 bases each). Trimming stripped 2 bases from V and 2 bases from J, with 10 bases between. The length of the CDR3 is 14 residues. This CDR3 reads CASSLRGDPYEQYF. The DNA of the CDR3 is TGTGCCAGCAGTTTACGAGGGGACCCCTACGAGCAGTACTTC.

This clonotype was seen only a few times. The chain uses TRBV6-2 or TRBV6-3 and TRBJ2-5; maybe TRBD2 (6 bases). CDR1 and CDR2 from the germline V gene are MNHEY and SVGEGT. This CDR3 is built from 15 residues. Deletions cut 2 bases from V and 5 bases from J, with 15 bases between. In DNA form, the CDR3 reads TGTGCCAGCAGTTACCCCCGGGACTTAGGGGAGACCCAGTACTTC. It translates to CASSYPRDLGETQYF.

The J gene is TRBJ1-1, the V gene TRBV13, with unresolved D. The V end lost 3 bases, the J end lost 10 bases, and 12 bases lay between the germline ends. CDR1 is PRHDT, CDR2 FYEKMQ, per germline (reference sequence). The CDR3 is made up of 12 amino acids. CDR3 nucleotides: TGTGCCAGCAGCTTCGAGGGAGGTGGAGCTTTCTTT. Protein sequence: CASSFEGGGAFF.

This chain joins TRBV7-9 and TRBJ2-1, with D perhaps matching TRBD2 (6 bases). Germline V gene lookup returns CDR1 SEHNR and CDR2 FQNEAQ (reference sequence). The CDR3 is 14 residues long. Deletions cut 2 bases from V and 2 bases from J, with 7 bases between. This CDR3 reads CASSLTGAYNEQFF. The CDR3 region has the DNA TGTGCCAGCAGCTTAACGGGGGCCTACAATGAGCAGTTCTTC.

This clonotype was recorded at least ten times. V is TRBV9 and J is TRBJ2-7, with 7 bases fitting TRBD1. V shed 3 bases and J 3 bases; nucleotides not matched to a gene: 0. The CDR3 has 12 residues. Germline V gives CDR1 SGDLS, CDR2 YYNGEE. CDR3 region: CASSGQGYEQYF. The CDR3 nucleotides read TGTGCCAGCAGCGGACAGGGCTACGAGCAGTACTTC.

The chain carries TRBV5-6 and TRBJ2-2; unclear D gene. CDR1 SGHDT and CDR2 YYEEEE come from the germline V gene. V was clipped by 2 bases and J by 2 bases, with 19 bases between them. The CDR3 has 18 amino acids. The CDR3 sequence is CASSFRRILLPNTGELFF. The CDR3 region has the DNA TGTGCCAGCAGCTTTCGGCGGATCCTTTTACCTAACACCGGGGAGCTGTTTTTT. Combining the CDR3 with reference TRBV5-6 and TRBJ2-2 gives the whole variable domain DAGVTQSPTHLIKTRGQQVTLRCSPKSGHDTVSWYQQALGQGPQFIFQYYEEEERQRGNFPDRFSGHQFPNYSSELNVNALLLGDSALYLCASSFRRILLPNTGELFFGEGSRLTVL.

The chain uses TRBV7-6 and TRBJ2-2; 11 bases map to TRBD1. This CDR3 comprises 15 residues. The germline V gene encodes CDR1 SGHVS and CDR2 FNYEAQ. V dropped 5 bases and J dropped 8; count of bases not matched to a gene: 7. The CDR3 sequence is CASSPGTGGAGELFF. The CDR3 nucleotides read TGTGCCAGCAGCCCCGGGACAGGGGGTGCGGGGGAGCTGTTTTTT. Using reference TRBV7-6 and TRBJ2-2 for the parts outside the CDR3, the full variable domain is GAGVSQSPRYKVTKRGQDVALRCDPISGHVSLYWYRQALGQGPEFLTYFNYEAQQDKSGLPNDRFSAERPEGSISTLTIQRTEQRDSAMYRCASSPGTGGAGELFFGEGSRLTVL.

In this sample, this clonotype turned up once. One end of the junction fails to match germline, which may point to a read error. This chain connects TRBV7-8 to TRBJ1-1; the D is unclear. CDR3 length: 14 residues. CDR1 and CDR2 (germline): SGHVS, FQNEAQ. CDR3 nucleotides: TGTGCCAGCTCTATGTCCGTTATGGGCGCTGATGCTTTCTTT. This translates into CASSMSVMGADAFF.

There are many counts of this clonotype. V is TRBV5-1 and J is TRBJ2-1; no definite D call. Germline V gene sequence: CDR1 SGHRS, CDR2 YFSETQ. This CDR3 is built from 13 residues. V lost 1 base, J lost 4 bases, and 6 bases lay in between. The CDR3, as DNA: TGCGCCAGCAGCTTGTCCAATTACAATGAGCAGTTCTTC. Its protein product is CASSLSNYNEQFF.

This clonotype showed up just a few times. Written as DNA, the CDR3 is TGCAGTGCTAGAGATCGTTGGGGAGGAAGGAATCAGCCCCAGCATTTT. Amino acids: CSARDRWGGRNQPQHF. The chain recombines TRBV20-1 with TRBJ1-5, with no clear D. V was trimmed by 0 bases and J by 4 bases, leaving 16 bases between them. This CDR3 region has 16 residues. CDR1 DFQATT and CDR2 SNEGSKA come from the germline V gene (reference sequence).

J is TRBJ2-7 and V is TRBV5-1, with 7 positions matching TRBD1. CDR1 and CDR2 from the germline V gene are SGHRS and YFSETQ. Trimming removed 4 bases from V and 5 bases from J; junction bases left unmatched: 6. The CDR3 consists of 13 residues. CDR3 residues: CASSRTGAHEQYF. CDR3 nucleotide sequence: TGCGCCAGCAGCCGTACAGGGGCCCACGAGCAGTACTTC.

In its sample, this clonotype was seen many times. V is TRBV28 and J is TRBJ1-5, with 8 positions matching TRBD1. The CDR3 has 13 residues. Germline V gene lookup returns CDR1 MDHEN and CDR2 SYDVKM. The J segment lost 7 bases and the V segment lost 5 bases, leaving 4 bases of the junction unmatched. DNA of the CDR3: TGTGCCAGCAGTCCGACAGGGGACCAGCCCCAGCATTTT. This codes for CASSPTGDQPQHF.

This clonotype was seen more than once but under ten times. One end of the junction varies from germline; a read error may be responsible. The chain carries TRBV7-9 and TRBJ2-4; tentative D call: TRBD2 (5 bases). CDR3 length: 11 residues. Germline V gives CDR1 SEHNR, CDR2 FQNEAQ (reference sequence). As DNA, the CDR3 is TGTGCGAGCACGGGAAACGACATTCAGTACTTC. As protein: CASTGNDIQYF.

Ten or more counts support this clonotype. The gene calls are TRBV10-3 and TRBJ2-2; perhaps TRBD1 as D (6 bases). With 10 bases removed from V and 6 bases from J, the gap between germline ends came to 15 bases. Germline CDR1 ENHRY, CDR2 SYGVKD. The length of the CDR3 is 13 residues. CDR3 coding DNA: TGTGCCACCTTGGGGGCGGGTCCCGGGGAGCTGTTTTTT. It specifies CATLGAGPGELFF.